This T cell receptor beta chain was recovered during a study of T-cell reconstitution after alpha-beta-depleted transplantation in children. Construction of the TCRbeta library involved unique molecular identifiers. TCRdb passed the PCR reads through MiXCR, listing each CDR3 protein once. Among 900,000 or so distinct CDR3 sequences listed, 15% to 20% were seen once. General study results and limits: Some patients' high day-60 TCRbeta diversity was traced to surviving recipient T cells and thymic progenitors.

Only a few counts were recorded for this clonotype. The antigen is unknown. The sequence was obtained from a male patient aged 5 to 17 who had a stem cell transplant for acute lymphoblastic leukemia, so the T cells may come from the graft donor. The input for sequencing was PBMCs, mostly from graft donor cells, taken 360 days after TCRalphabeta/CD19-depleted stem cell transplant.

This CDR3 is CASNTDHYEQYF. In nucleotides, the CDR3 is TGTGCCAGCAACACCGATCACTACGAGCAGTACTTC. The rearrangement uses TRBV5-4 and TRBJ2-7; D remains unclear. This CDR3 comprises 12 residues. V was shortened by 6 bases and J by 3 bases, with 10 bases between the two germline ends. Germline V lookup: CDR1 SGHNT, CDR2 YYREEE (reference sequence).